Shown below are 2 T cell receptor beta chains from a single sample sequenced in a study of regulatory T cells in long-lasting Graves disease. HTBI primers from iRepertoire and Arm-PCR of CDR3 regions yielded the TCR beta libraries. Each CDR3 protein gets one entry after TCRdb re-called the multiplex PCR reads with MiXCR. The sample records about 220,000 distinct CDR3 sequences, less than 20% being singletons. Time point given: newly diagnosed GD, antithyroid drugs for less than 3 months. Following extraction of RNA from PBMCs, that RNA was used to make the TCR library. A further study also used this sample, focusing on T cells in Graves' hyperthyroidism and ophthalmopathy.

This material consisted of peripheral blood mononuclear cells (PBMCs), taken at new diagnosis, from a patient treated with antithyroid drugs. The receptors derive from a woman aged 25-40 years with Graves disease.

This rearrangement joins TRBV18 to TRBJ1-2; 9 bases match TRBD1. CDR3 size: 17 residues. V trimming: 4 bases; J trimming: 6 bases; junction bases outside the gene matches: 15. Germline V gene data show CDR1 as KGHSH and CDR2 as LQKENI. CDR3 coding DNA: TGTGCCAGCTCACAAGCGCAAAAACAGGGGGCTGCCAATGGCTACACCTTC. This sequence encodes CASSQAQKQGAANGYTF.

This clonotype was observed many times. V is TRBV7-2 and J is TRBJ1-1; no clear D. The CDR3 is 13 amino acids. In germline, CDR1 is SGHTA, CDR2 FQGNSA. V was cut by 1 base and J by 7 bases, with 10 bases left in between. The CDR3 sequence: CASSLEVVSEAFF. Written as DNA, the CDR3 is TGTGCCAGCAGCTTAGAGGTCGTGAGTGAAGCTTTCTTT.